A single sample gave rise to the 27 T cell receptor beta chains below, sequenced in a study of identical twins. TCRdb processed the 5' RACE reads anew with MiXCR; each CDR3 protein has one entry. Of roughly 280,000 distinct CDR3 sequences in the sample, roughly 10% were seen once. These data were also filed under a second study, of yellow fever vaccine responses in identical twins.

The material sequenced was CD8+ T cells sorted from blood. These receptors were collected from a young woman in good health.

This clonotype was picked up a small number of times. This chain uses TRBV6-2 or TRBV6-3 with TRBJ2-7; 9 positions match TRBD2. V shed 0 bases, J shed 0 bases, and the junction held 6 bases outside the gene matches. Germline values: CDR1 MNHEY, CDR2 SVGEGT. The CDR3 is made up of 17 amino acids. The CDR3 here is CASSYSGLANPSYEQYF. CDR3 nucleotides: TGTGCCAGCAGTTACTCCGGACTAGCGAACCCCTCCTACGAGCAGTACTTC.

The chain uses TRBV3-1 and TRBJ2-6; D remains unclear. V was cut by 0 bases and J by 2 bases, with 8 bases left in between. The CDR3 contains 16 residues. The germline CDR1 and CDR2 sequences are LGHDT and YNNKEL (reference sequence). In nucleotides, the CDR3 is TGTGCCAGCAGCCAAGAGGAAGGGACTGGGGCCAACGTCCTGACTTTC. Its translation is CASSQEEGTGANVLTF.

The CDR3: CASSLIRTSGVRQYF. The CDR3 nucleotides read TGTGCCAGCAGTTTAATAAGGACTAGCGGGGTACGGCAGTACTTC. The chain joins TRBV28 to TRBJ2-7, with 12 bases fitting TRBD2. The CDR3 is made up of 15 amino acids. CDR1 and CDR2 from the germline V gene are MDHEN and SYDVKM. Losses at the gene ends were 2 bases for V and 9 bases for J; bases not matched to a gene: 8.

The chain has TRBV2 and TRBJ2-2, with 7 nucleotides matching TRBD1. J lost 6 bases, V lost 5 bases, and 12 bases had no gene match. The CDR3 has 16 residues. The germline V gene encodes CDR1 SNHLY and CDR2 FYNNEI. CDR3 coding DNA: TGTGCCAGCAGTCATCCCGGGACAGCTGGCTCCGGGGAGCTGTTTTTT. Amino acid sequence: CASSHPGTAGSGELFF.

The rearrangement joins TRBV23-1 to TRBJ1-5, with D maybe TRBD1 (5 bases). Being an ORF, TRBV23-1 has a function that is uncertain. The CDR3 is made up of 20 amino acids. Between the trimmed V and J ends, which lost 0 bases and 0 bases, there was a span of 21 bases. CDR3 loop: CASSQSNPGTSNYSNQPQHF. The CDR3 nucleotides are TGCGCCAGCAGTCAATCGAACCCAGGGACCTCAAACTATAGCAATCAGCCCCAGCATTTT.

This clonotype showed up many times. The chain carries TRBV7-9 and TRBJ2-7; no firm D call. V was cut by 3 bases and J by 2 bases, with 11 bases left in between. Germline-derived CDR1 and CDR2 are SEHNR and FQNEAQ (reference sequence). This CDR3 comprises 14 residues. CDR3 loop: CASSFSGPTYEQYF. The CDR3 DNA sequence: TGTGCCAGCAGCTTTTCCGGGCCCACCTACGAGCAGTACTTC.

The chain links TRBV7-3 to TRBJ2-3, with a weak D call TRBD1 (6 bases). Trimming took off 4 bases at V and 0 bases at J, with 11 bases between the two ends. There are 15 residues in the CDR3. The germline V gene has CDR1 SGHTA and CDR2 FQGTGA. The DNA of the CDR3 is TGTGCCAGCAGCTGGGGACAAACTAGCACAGATACGCAGTATTTT. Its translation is CASSWGQTSTDTQYF.

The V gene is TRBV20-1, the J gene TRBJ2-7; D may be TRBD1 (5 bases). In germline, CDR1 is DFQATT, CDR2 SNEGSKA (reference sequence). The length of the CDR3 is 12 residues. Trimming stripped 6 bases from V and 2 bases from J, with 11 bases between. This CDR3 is CSARGAAYEQYF. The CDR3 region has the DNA TGCAGTGCAAGGGGCGCCGCCTACGAGCAGTACTTC.

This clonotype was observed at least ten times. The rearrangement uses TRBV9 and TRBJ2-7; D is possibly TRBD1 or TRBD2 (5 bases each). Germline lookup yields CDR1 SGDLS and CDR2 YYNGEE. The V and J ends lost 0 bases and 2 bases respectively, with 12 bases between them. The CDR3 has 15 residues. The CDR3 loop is CASSVAGTETYEQYF. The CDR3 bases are TGTGCCAGCAGCGTAGCAGGGACGGAGACCTACGAGCAGTACTTC.

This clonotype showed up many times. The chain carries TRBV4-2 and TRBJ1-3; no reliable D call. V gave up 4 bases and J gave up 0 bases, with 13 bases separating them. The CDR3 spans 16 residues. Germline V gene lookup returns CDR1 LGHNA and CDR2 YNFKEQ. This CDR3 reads CASSLNDGNSGNTIYF. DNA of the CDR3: TGTGCCAGCAGCCTTAACGACGGGAACTCTGGAAACACCATATATTTT.

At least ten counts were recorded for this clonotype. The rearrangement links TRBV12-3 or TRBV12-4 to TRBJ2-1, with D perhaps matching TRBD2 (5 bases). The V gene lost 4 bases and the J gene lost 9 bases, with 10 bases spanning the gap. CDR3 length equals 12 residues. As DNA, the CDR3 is TGTGCCAGCAGTTCTGGAGGTACTGAGCAGTTCTTC. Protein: CASSSGGTEQFF.

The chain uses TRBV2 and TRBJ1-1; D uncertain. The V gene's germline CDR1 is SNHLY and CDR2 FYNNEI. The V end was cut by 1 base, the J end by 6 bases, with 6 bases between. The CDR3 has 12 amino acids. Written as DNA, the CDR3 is TGTGCCAGCAGTGAAGGGGCTTCTGAAGCTTTCTTT. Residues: CASSEGASEAFF.

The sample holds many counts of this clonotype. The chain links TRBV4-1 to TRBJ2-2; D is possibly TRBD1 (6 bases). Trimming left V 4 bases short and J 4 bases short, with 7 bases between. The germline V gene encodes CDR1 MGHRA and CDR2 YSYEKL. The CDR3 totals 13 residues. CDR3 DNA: TGCGCCAGCAGCCCACAGGGCACCGGGGAGCTGTTTTTT. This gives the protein CASSPQGTGELFF.

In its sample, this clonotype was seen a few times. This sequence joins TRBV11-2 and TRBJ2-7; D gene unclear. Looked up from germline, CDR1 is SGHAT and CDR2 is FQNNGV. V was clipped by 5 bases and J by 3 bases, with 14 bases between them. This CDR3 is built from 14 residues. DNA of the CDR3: TGTGCCAGCAGCCCCCCCCAGAGTTTCTACGAGCAGTACTTC. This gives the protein CASSPPQSFYEQYF.

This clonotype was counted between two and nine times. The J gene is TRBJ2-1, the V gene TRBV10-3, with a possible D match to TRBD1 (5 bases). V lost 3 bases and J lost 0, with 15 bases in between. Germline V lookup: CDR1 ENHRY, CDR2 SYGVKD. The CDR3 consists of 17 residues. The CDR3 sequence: CAISDLPGLTSYNEQFF. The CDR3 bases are TGTGCCATCAGTGATTTGCCAGGGTTAACCTCCTACAATGAGCAGTTCTTC.

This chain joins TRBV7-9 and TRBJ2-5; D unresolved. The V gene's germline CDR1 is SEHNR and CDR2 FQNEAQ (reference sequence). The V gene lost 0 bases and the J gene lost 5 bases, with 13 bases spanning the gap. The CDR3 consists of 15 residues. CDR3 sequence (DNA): TGTGCCAGCAGCTTAGCGGGATCGTCGGCGGAGACCCAGTACTTC. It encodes CASSLAGSSAETQYF.

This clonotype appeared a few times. The CDR3 coding sequence is TGTGCCAGTAGTGAAGCGGCCTCCCCCCCCAACGTCCTGACTTTC. Its translation: CASSEAASPPNVLTF. This chain uses TRBV19 with TRBJ2-6; weak D call: TRBD2 (5 bases). Trimming took 5 bases from V and 8 from J, leaving 16 bases between them. The CDR3 is made up of 15 amino acids. The V gene's germline CDR1 is LNHDA and CDR2 SQIVND (reference sequence).

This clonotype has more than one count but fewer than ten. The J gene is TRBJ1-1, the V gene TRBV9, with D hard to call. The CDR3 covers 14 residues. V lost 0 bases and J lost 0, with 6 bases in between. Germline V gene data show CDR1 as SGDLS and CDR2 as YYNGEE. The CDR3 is CASSVDLMNTEAFF. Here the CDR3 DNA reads TGTGCCAGCAGCGTAGATCTCATGAACACTGAAGCTTTCTTT. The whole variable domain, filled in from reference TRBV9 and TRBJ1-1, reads DSGVTQTPKHLITATGQRVTLRCSPRSGDLSVYWYQQSLDQGLQFLIQYYNGEERAKGNILERFSAQQFPDLHSELNLSSLELGDSALYFCASSVDLMNTEAFFGQGTRLTVV.

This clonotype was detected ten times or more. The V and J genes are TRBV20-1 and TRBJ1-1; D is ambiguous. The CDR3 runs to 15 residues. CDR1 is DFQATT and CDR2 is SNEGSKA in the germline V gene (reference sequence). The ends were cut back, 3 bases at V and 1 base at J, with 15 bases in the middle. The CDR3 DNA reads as TGCAGTGCTAGGGAGACACACTGGGGGAACACTGAAGCTTTCTTT. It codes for CSARETHWGNTEAFF.

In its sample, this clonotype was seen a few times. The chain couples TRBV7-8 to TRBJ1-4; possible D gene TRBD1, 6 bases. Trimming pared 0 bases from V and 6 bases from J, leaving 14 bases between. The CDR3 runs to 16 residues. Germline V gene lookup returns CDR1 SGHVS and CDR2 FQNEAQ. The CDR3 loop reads CASSLAETGQHEKLFF. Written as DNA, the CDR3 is TGTGCCAGCAGCTTAGCCGAGACAGGCCAACATGAAAAACTGTTTTTT.

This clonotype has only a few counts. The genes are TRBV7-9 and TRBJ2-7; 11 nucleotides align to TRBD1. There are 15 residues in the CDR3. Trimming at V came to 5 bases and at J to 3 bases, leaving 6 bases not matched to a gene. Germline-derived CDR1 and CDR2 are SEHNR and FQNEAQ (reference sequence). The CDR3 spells CASSLLGQGDYEQYF. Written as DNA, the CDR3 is TGTGCCAGCAGCCTCCTGGGACAGGGGGACTACGAGCAGTACTTC.

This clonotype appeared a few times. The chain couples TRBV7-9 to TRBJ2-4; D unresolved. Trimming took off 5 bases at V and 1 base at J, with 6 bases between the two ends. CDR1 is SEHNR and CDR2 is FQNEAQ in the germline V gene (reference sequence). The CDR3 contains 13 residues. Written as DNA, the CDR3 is TGTGCCAGCAGCCTCAACGCCAAAAACATTCAGTACTTC. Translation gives CASSLNAKNIQYF.

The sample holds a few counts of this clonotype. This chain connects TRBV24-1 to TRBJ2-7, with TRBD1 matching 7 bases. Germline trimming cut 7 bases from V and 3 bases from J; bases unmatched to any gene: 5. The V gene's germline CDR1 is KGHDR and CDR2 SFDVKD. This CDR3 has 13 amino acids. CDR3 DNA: TGTGCCACCAGGGGGACAGCCGACTACGAGCAGTACTTC. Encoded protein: CATRGTADYEQYF.

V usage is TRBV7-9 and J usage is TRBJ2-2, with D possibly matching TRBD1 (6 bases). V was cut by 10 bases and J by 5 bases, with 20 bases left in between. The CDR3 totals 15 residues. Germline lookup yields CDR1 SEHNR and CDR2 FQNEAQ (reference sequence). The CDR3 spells CATPRGQSETGELFF. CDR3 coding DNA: TGTGCCACCCCGAGAGGACAGAGTGAAACCGGGGAGCTGTTTTTT. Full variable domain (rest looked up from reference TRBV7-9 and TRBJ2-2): DTGVSQNPRHKITKRGQNVTFRCDPISEHNRLYWYRQTLGQGPEFLTYFQNEAQLEKSRLLSDRFSAERPKGSFSTLEIQRTEQGDSAMYLCATPRGQSETGELFFGEGSRLTVL.

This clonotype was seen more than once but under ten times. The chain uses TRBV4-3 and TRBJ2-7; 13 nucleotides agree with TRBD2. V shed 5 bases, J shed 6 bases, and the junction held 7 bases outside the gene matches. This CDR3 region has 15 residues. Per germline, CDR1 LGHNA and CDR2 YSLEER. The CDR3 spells CASSAGTSGILEQYF. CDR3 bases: TGCGCCAGCAGCGCCGGGACTAGCGGGATTCTCGAGCAGTACTTC.

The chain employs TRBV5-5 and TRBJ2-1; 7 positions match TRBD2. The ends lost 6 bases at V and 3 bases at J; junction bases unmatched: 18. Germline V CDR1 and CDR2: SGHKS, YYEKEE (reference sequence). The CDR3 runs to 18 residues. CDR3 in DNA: TGTGCCAGCATCAACATTGGGGGGAGGGGAGGATACTACAATGAGCAGTTCTTC. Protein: CASINIGGRGGYYNEQFF.

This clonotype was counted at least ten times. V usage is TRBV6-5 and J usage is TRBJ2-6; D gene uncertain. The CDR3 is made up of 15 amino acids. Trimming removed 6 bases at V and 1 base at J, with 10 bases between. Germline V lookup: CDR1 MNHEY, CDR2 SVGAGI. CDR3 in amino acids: CASSHRVSGANVLTF. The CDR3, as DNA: TGTGCCAGCAGCCACCGAGTATCTGGGGCCAACGTCCTGACTTTC.